The rows below give T cell receptor beta chains drawn from one sample of a study of radiotherapy plus CTLA-4 blockade in lung cancer. Sequencing was performed with immunoSEQ multiplex PCR; in TCRdb, only in-frame clones are kept and a portion is missing. The repertoire holds 95,000 to 150,000 clones, with more than 80% as singletons. Sequenced material: peripheral blood, taken from a patient treated with radiotherapy plus ipilimumab. Receptors were obtained from a human donor with non-small cell lung cancer that progressed on radiotherapy plus ipilimumab. Each CDR3 is given with its conserved first and last residue. Fields, in order: J gene, V gene, D gene, clone size, CDR3 DNA, CDR3 protein. The D gene is left open where the match is weak. Only some rows state a clone size, as once, few, many or a class for expanded clones.

>TRBJ1-1|TRBV18|.|.
TGTGCCAGCTCACCATTAGACGGGGGCGCTTTCTTT
CASSPLDGGAFF
>TRBJ1-1|TRBV19|TRBD1|.
TGTGCCAGTAGTATGTGGGGGGCAGGGGGTACTGAAGCTTTCTTT
CASSMWGAGGTEAFF
>TRBJ2-4|TRBV6-1|.|.
TGTGCCAGCAGTGAACTCGTAGACATTCAGTACTTC
CASSELVDIQYF
>TRBJ2-3|TRBV11-3|TRBD2|.
TGTGCCAGCAGCTTAGGACTAGCGGGAACTAGCACAGATACGCAGTATTTT
CASSLGLAGTSTDTQYF
>TRBJ2-1|TRBV4-2|.|many
TGTGCCAGCAGCCAAGAACCCGGACTGAAGAATGAGCAGTTCTTC
CASSQEPGLKNEQFF
>TRBJ2-1|TRBV21-1|.|.
TGTGCCAGCACAAGACAGGCCAATGAGCAGTTCTTC
CASTRQANEQFF
>TRBJ2-4|TRBV5-4|.|.
TGTGCCAGCAGCTTGGACGGGCAGGAAAAAAGCATTCAGTACTTC
CASSLDGQEKSIQYF
>TRBJ2-3|TRBV7-2|TRBD1|few
TGTGCCAGCAGCTACGACAGGGGGCGGGGGACAGATACGCAGTATTTT
CASSYDRGRGTDTQYF
>TRBJ2-3|TRBV29-1|.|.
TGCAGCGTGTCCGGGCCCCTCCCAGATACGCAGTATTTT
CSVSGPLPDTQYF
>TRBJ2-3|TRBV5-1|TRBD1|.
TGCGCCAGCCGGTATTTCGGGACAGGGACAGATACGCAGTATTTT
CASRYFGTGTDTQYF
>TRBJ2-7|TRBV19|TRBD1|.
TGTGCCAGTAGTCGTTCGGGACAGGGGAGGGGGTACGGGCAGTACTTC
CASSRSGQGRGYGQYF
>TRBJ2-7|TRBV7-9|.|.
TGTGCCAGCAGCTTAACAATCTACGAGCAGTACTTC
CASSLTIYEQYF
>TRBJ2-7|TRBV10-2|TRBD1|.
TGCGCCAGCAGTGAGAACCGGGACAGGGGGCGCGAGCAGTACTTC
CASSENRDRGREQYF
>TRBJ1-2|TRBV5-1|.|.
TGCGCCAGCAGCTTGGCAGATTCCGTCTATGGCTACACCTTC
CASSLADSVYGYTF
>TRBJ1-3|TRBV5-6|TRBD1|.
TGTGCCAGCAGCTTGGCAGGGGGCGCGATGTTAGGAAACACCATATATTTT
CASSLAGGAMLGNTIYF
>TRBJ1-2|TRBV19|.|.
TGTGCCAGTAGTATAGATCTTGAGTCGTACTATGGCTACACCTTC
CASSIDLESYYGYTF
>TRBJ2-2|TRBV9|TRBD2|.
TGTGCCAGCAGCGGGGGACTAGCGGGAGGTAGCACCGGGGAGCTGTTTTTT
CASSGGLAGGSTGELFF
>TRBJ1-5|TRBV18|TRBD1|once
TGTGCCAGCTCAACGGGACAGGGGGTTCAGCCCCAGCATTTT
CASSTGQGVQPQHF
>TRBJ2-1|TRBV6-5|TRBD2|once
TGTGCCACCACTCTAGCGGGAGGGAGAAATGAGCAGTTCTTC
CATTLAGGRNEQFF
>TRBJ2-3|TRBV19|.|few
TGTGCCAGTACCCGGGCAGCGGCACCTACCACAGATACGCAGTATTTT
CASTRAAAPTTDTQYF
>TRBJ2-7|TRBV19|.|.
TGTGCCAGTAGTATAGATCCCGGGGACGAGCAGTACTTC
CASSIDPGDEQYF
>TRBJ2-7|TRBV6-1|.|.
TGTGCCAGCAGTGAGACAGGTCCGACCTACGAGCAGTACTTC
CASSETGPTYEQYF
>TRBJ1-4|TRBV6-1|.|.
TGTGCCAGCAATCCGGGGTCGGCAGGGGAGGAAAAACTGTTTTTT
CASNPGSAGEEKLFF
>TRBJ2-7|TRBV6-5|.|.
TGTGCCAGCAGTGCCCCCCGCCGGAGCTCCTACGAGCAGTACTTC
CASSAPRRSSYEQYF
>TRBJ2-7|TRBV7-6|.|.
TGTGCCAGCAGCTTAGATCGGGGACCAGCTGGGGAGCAGTACTTC
CASSLDRGPAGEQYF
>TRBJ1-1|TRBV25-1|.|few
TGTGCCAGCAGTGGTTTAGAAAGAGGTCCCACTGAAGCTTTCTTT
CASSGLERGPTEAFF
>TRBJ2-7|TRBV7-9|.|.
TGTGCCAGCAGCTTAGGTTCTGAGGGGCCCCACGACGAGCAGTACTTC
CASSLGSEGPHDEQYF
>TRBJ2-5|TRBV18|.|once
TGTGCCAGCTCACCTCTAGAGACCCAGTACTTC
CASSPLETQYF
>TRBJ1-1|TRBV2|.|.
TGTGCCAGCGAGGGAGGGGGTATCGCTTTCTTT
CASEGGGIAFF
>TRBJ1-1|TRBV18|.|.
TGTGCCAGCTCACCACTAACAGGGCCTGACACTGAAGCTTTCTTT
CASSPLTGPDTEAFF
>TRBJ2-7|TRBV5-1|.|few
TGCGCCAGCAGCCAATATGGACAGACCTACGAGCAGTACTTC
CASSQYGQTYEQYF
>TRBJ1-1|TRBV25-1|.|few
TGTGCCAGCCAACGGGGACAAGGGTTAGCTTTCTTT
CASQRGQGLAFF
>TRBJ1-1|TRBV11-2|.|.
TGTGCCAGCAGCTCCCCAGGGTCGGTGAAGAGAGGCACTGAAGCTTTCTTT
CASSSPGSVKRGTEAFF
>TRBJ1-2|TRBV7-2|.|.
TGTGCCAGCAGCTTAGACTCCGGGGGCAACTATGGCTACACCTTC
CASSLDSGGNYGYTF
>TRBJ2-1|TRBV5-4|.|few
TGTGCCAGCAGCTTGAGACAGGTGGCGGGTGAGCAGTTCTTC
CASSLRQVAGEQFF
>TRBJ2-5|TRBV6-1|TRBD2|.
TGTGCCAGCACCGCTAGCGGAAAAGAGACCCAGTACTTC
CASTASGKETQYF
>TRBJ2-2|TRBV4-1|.|.
TGCGCCAGCAGCCCGACTTTGATAGCGTTTAGCACCGGGGAGCTGTTTTTT
CASSPTLIAFSTGELFF
>TRBJ2-3|TRBV5-1|.|.
TGCGCCAGCAGCTTGGACAATCGTAACACAGATACGCAGTATTTT
CASSLDNRNTDTQYF
>TRBJ2-7|TRBV2|.|.
TGTGCCAGCAGTGGGTACACCGAGCAGTACTTC
CASSGYTEQYF
>TRBJ2-3|TRBV15|.|few
TGTGCCACCAGCAGAGACACAGGGGAGGCGCAGTATTTT
CATSRDTGEAQYF
>TRBJ1-4|TRBV7-9|TRBD1|.
TGTGCCAGCAGCTCGGGACAGGGTTGGGAAAAACTGTTTTTT
CASSSGQGWEKLFF
>TRBJ1-1|TRBV7-2|TRBD1|.
TGTGCCAGCAGCTTCGGGACAGCGAACACTGAAGCTTTCTTT
CASSFGTANTEAFF
>TRBJ1-4|TRBV7-2|.|.
TGTGCCAGCAGCTTTCAACAGGGCGTCCCAGCGGAAAAACTGTTTTTT
CASSFQQGVPAEKLFF
>TRBJ2-5|TRBV10-2|.|.
TGCGCCAGCAGCAACTACGCCGAAGGGACCCAGTACTTC
CASSNYAEGTQYF
>TRBJ2-2|TRBV25-1|.|.
TGTGCCAGCAGAAACAGAGGTACCGGGGAGCTGTTTTTT
CASRNRGTGELFF
>TRBJ2-3|TRBV5-1|TRBD2|.
TGCGCCAGCAGCTCTCTAGCGGGAGGGCCCGATACGCAGTATTTT
CASSSLAGGPDTQYF
>TRBJ2-7|TRBV7-9|TRBD2|few
TGTGCCAGCAGCGACAAACCCGGGACTACCTCGATCGAGCAGTACTTC
CASSDKPGTTSIEQYF
>TRBJ1-3|TRBV7-8|.|few
TGTGCCAGCAGTTCCCCAGGGAGTGGAAACACCATATATTTT
CASSSPGSGNTIYF